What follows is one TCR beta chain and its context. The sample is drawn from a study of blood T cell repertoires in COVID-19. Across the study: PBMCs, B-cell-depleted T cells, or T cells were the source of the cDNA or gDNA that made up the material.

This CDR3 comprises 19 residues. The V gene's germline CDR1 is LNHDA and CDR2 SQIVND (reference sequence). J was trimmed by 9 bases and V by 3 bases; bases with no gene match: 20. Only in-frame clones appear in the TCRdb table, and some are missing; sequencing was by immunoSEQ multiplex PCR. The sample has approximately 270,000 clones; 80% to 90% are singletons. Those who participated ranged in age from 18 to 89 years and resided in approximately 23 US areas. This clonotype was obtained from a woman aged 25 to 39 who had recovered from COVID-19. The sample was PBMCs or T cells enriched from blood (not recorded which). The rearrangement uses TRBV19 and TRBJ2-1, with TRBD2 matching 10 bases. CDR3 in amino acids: CASSMTLRGSGRAGGEQFF. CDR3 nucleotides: TGTGCCAGTAGTATGACCCTCCGGGGCAGCGGGAGGGCCGGAGGTGAGCAGTTCTTC.